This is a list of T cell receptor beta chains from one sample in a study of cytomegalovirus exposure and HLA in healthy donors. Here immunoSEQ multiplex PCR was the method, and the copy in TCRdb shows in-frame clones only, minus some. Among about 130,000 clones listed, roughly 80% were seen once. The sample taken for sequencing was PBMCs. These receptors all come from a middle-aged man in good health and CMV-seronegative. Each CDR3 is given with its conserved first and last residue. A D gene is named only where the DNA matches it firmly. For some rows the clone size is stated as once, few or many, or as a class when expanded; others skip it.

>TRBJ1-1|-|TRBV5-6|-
CASSLVQGEAFF
TGTGCCAGCAGCTTGGTGCAGGGTGAAGCTTTCTTT
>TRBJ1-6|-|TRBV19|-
CASSTGVRSPLHF
TGTGCCAGTAGTACAGGGGTTCGGTCACCCCTCCACTTT
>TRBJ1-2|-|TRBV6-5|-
CASSPNRNYGYTF
TGTGCCAGCAGCCCGAACAGAAACTATGGCTACACCTTC
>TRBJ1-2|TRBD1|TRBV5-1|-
CASSPLDRDYGYTF
TGCGCCAGCAGCCCCCTGGACAGGGACTATGGCTACACCTTC
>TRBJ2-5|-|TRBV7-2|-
CASRTEAARIETQYF
TGTGCCAGCAGGACGGAGGCAGCGCGAATTGAGACCCAGTACTTC
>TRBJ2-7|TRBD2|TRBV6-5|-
CASSYSIGTSGYEQYF
TGTGCCAGCAGTTACTCGATAGGGACTAGCGGATACGAGCAGTACTTC
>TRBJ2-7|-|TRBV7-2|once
CASSPRSGEQYF
TGTGCCAGCAGCCCACGGTCGGGAGAGCAGTACTTC
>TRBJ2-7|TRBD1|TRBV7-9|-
CASSAPGQSYEQYF
TGTGCCAGCAGCGCCCCGGGACAGTCCTACGAGCAGTACTTC
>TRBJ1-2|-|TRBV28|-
CASSLIPRQPRGYTF
TGTGCCAGCAGTTTAATCCCCCGACAGCCTCGTGGCTACACCTTC
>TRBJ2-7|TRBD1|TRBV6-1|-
CASRLGQSYEQYF
TGTGCCAGCCGACTGGGACAGTCCTACGAGCAGTACTTC
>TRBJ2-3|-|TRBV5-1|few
CASSLDPGWVVDTQYF
TGCGCCAGCAGCTTGGACCCCGGGTGGGTGGTGGATACGCAGTATTTT
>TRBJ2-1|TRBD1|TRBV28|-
CASDRYGQGGYNEQFF
TGTGCCAGCGATAGATACGGACAGGGTGGATACAATGAGCAGTTCTTC
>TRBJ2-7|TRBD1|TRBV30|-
CAWSGQGYEQYF
TGTGCCTGGAGTGGACAGGGCTACGAGCAGTACTTC
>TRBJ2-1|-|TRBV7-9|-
CASSSTPPRQVNNEQFF
TGTGCCAGCAGCTCCACACCACCCCGGCAGGTGAACAATGAGCAGTTCTTC
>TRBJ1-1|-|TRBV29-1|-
CSATRPGFTEAFF
TGCAGCGCTACTAGACCGGGCTTCACTGAAGCTTTCTTT
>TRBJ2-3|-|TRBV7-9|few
CASSLSGLITDTQYF
TGTGCCAGCAGCTTATCCGGACTGATCACAGATACGCAGTATTTT
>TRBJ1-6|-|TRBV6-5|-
CASSYLAGGRIGPLHF
TGTGCCAGCAGTTACTTAGCGGGCGGGAGAATTGGACCCCTCCACTTT
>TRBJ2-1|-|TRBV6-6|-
CASSYAGEGDNEQFF
TGTGCCAGCAGTTACGCCGGGGAGGGGGATAATGAGCAGTTCTTC
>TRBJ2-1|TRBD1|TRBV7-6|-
CASSQTWTGAVHEQFF
TGTGCCAGCAGCCAGACCTGGACAGGGGCGGTTCATGAGCAGTTCTTC
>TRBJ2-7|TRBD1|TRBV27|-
CASSFDRGAYEQYF
TGTGCCAGCAGTTTCGACAGGGGCGCCTACGAGCAGTACTTC
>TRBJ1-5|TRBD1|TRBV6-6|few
CASADRGGQPQHF
TGTGCCAGCGCGGACAGGGGGGGCCAGCCCCAGCATTTT